The 20 T cell receptor beta chains listed next were all sequenced from one sample in a study of shared clonotypes between healthy human individuals. Only in-frame clones appear in the TCRdb table, and some are missing; sequencing was by immunoSEQ multiplex PCR. The data hold a few hundred thousand clones, with approximately 65% observed a single time. Sequenced: memory CD4+ T cells sorted from blood. Stated subset: CD45RA-negative fraction. Receptors were obtained from a man aged 25-40 years in good health.

The chain carries TRBV18 and TRBJ2-2; 8 bases are a match to TRBD1. Germline V CDR1 and CDR2: KGHSH, LQKENI. V lost 5 bases to trimming and J lost 0 bases; unmatched junction nucleotides: 5. The CDR3 totals 16 residues. The DNA of the CDR3 is TGTGCCAGCTCAACCGCACAGGGGGCGAACACCGGGGAGCTGTTTTTT. This sequence encodes CASSTAQGANTGELFF. Filled out from reference TRBV18 and TRBJ2-2, the complete variable domain reads NAGVMQNPRHLVRRRGQEARLRCSPMKGHSHVYWYRQLPEEGLKFMVYLQKENIIDESGMPKERFSAEFPKEGPSILRIQQVVRGDSAAYFCASSTAQGANTGELFFGEGSRLTVL.

The rearrangement joins TRBV5-4 to TRBJ2-1, with D possibly TRBD1 on 6 matching bases. CDR1 is SGHNT, CDR2 YYREEE, per germline (reference sequence). The CDR3 sequence is 16 residues long. The ends were cut back, 3 bases at V and 4 bases at J, with 17 bases in the middle. For the CDR3, the DNA is TGTGCCAGCAGCTCGGGTGGGGGCGTTACGTACAATGAGCAGTTCTTC. Its translation is CASSSGGGVTYNEQFF.

The chain has TRBV9 and TRBJ2-2, with TRBD1 identical over 8 bases. The CDR3 extends over 18 amino acids. J gave up 6 bases and V 0 bases, and 13 bases lay outside the gene matches. Germline V gene sequence: CDR1 SGDLS, CDR2 YYNGEE. CDR3 nucleotides: TGTGCCAGCAGCGTAGGGTCGAACAGGGGGTTAATGGCCGGGGAGCTGTTTTTT. Protein product: CASSVGSNRGLMAGELFF.

This clone was detected many times. V gene TRBV2 combines with J gene TRBJ2-7, with D perhaps assigned TRBD1 or TRBD2 (6 bases each). The CDR3 is made up of 16 amino acids. Trimming removed 7 bases from V and 0 bases from J, with 19 bases in between. CDR1 is SNHLY and CDR2 is FYNNEI in the germline V gene. The CDR3 DNA follows: TGTGCCAGCAAACAGGGCCCGGCGGGGAGCTCCTACGAGCAGTACTTC. It yields the protein CASKQGPAGSSYEQYF.

Only a few counts were recorded for this clone. This chain links TRBV19 with TRBJ1-5, with D perhaps matching TRBD1 (5 bases). Trimming left V 0 bases short and J 4 bases short, with 13 bases between. This CDR3 has 16 residues. Per the germline V gene, CDR1 is LNHDA and CDR2 is SQIVND (reference sequence). Here the CDR3 reads CASSIDPGWGNQPQHF. CDR3 nucleotide sequence: TGTGCCAGTAGTATAGATCCGGGGTGGGGGAATCAGCCCCAGCATTTT.

V gene TRBV5-4 combines with J gene TRBJ1-2; TRBD1 aligns across 8 bases. CDR3 length equals 14 residues. The V gene's germline CDR1 is SGHNT and CDR2 YYREEE (reference sequence). The ends lost 5 bases at V and 6 bases at J; junction bases unmatched: 9. The chain's CDR3 is CASSPGQGVDGYTF. The CDR3 DNA is TGTGCCAGCAGTCCAGGACAGGGTGTGGATGGCTACACCTTC.

As to this clone: At one of its ends the junction is not consistent with the germline gene, which may arise from a read error. J is TRBJ2-5 and V is TRBV7-2; D call uncertain. The CDR3 totals 11 residues. CDR1 SGHTA and CDR2 FQGNSA come from the germline V gene. DNA of the CDR3: TGTGCCAGCAGCCCGCAAGATACCCAGTACTTC. Amino acid sequence: CASSPQDTQYF.

V gene TRBV6-4 combines with J gene TRBJ2-1; D remains ambiguous. Germline lookup yields CDR1 MRHNA and CDR2 SNTAGT. Deletions cut 4 bases from V and 0 bases from J, with 10 bases between. This CDR3 is built from 15 residues. The DNA for the CDR3 is TGTGCCAGCAGTGTACAGCCTGGCTCCTACAATGAGCAGTTCTTC. Its protein product is CASSVQPGSYNEQFF.

J is TRBJ1-2 and V is TRBV6-1; tentative D call: TRBD1 (5 bases). V dropped 6 bases and J dropped 1 base, with 15 bases sitting between them. This CDR3 region has 15 residues. CDR1 MNHNS and CDR2 SASEGT come from the germline V gene. The CDR3 DNA reads TGTGCCAGCAGAAGGAGGCTCGACAGTAACTATGGCTACACCTTC. Its protein product is CASRRRLDSNYGYTF.

The chain employs TRBV21-1 and TRBJ2-7; the table's D call, TRBD2, was not checked against the DNA. TRBV21-1 is assigned pseudogene status. The CDR3 has 15 amino acids. CDR3 sequence: CASSPVGDPTYEQYF. The CDR3 nucleotides are TGTGCCAGCAGCCCCGTCGGGGATCCGACCTACGAGCAGTACTTC.

This chain joins TRBV4-1 and TRBJ1-2, with D maybe TRBD1 (5 bases). Germline V CDR1 and CDR2: MGHRA, YSYEKL. V was shortened by 4 bases and J by 2 bases, with 11 bases between the two germline ends. The CDR3 spans 14 residues. The CDR3 DNA reads as TGCGCCAGCAGCCCCAGCCAGGGCAACTATGGCTACACCTTC. This gives the protein CASSPSQGNYGYTF.

This chain joins TRBV18 and TRBJ2-3; D is tentatively TRBD1 or TRBD2 (5 bases each). CDR1 KGHSH and CDR2 LQKENI come from the germline V gene. V lost 2 bases and J lost 1, with 10 bases in between. The CDR3 covers 15 residues. CDR3 sequence: CASSPSQGGTDTQYF. CDR3 bases: TGTGCCAGCTCACCATCGCAGGGAGGCACAGATACGCAGTATTTT.

J is TRBJ2-2 and V is TRBV10-3; D is unresolved. The V and J ends lost 0 bases and 3 bases respectively, with 11 bases between them. The CDR3 loop spans 16 amino acids. Germline values: CDR1 ENHRY, CDR2 SYGVKD. CDR3 in DNA: TGTGCCATCAGTGAGTCTGGCGGACCGGACACCGGGGAGCTGTTTTTT. This codes for CAISESGGPDTGELFF.

This clone was counted between two and nine times. The DNA of the CDR3 is TGTGCCATCAGTAGGACTAGCGGAGACACAGATACGCAGTATTTT. As protein: CAISRTSGDTDTQYF. The chain has TRBV10-3 and TRBJ2-3; 10 bases map to TRBD2. V dropped 5 bases and J dropped 2; count of bases not matched to a gene: 4. This CDR3 contains 15 residues. CDR1 is ENHRY and CDR2 is SYGVKD in the germline V gene.

The V gene is TRBV9, the J gene TRBJ2-7; 8 bases match TRBD1. The V gene's germline CDR1 is SGDLS and CDR2 YYNGEE. There are 16 residues in the CDR3. Trimming removed 0 bases from V and 0 bases from J; junction bases left unmatched: 5. The CDR3 bases are TGTGCCAGCAGCGTAGGGACAGGGATTCGCTCCTACGAGCAGTACTTC. This translates into CASSVGTGIRSYEQYF.

The chain uses TRBV5-1 and TRBJ1-4; D not certain. CDR1 is SGHRS and CDR2 is YFSETQ in the germline V gene. Trimming shortened V by 4 bases and J by 7 bases, and 14 bases separated the two germline ends. The CDR3 extends over 14 amino acids. Here the CDR3 reads CASSQESPFEKLFF. The CDR3 region has the DNA TGCGCCAGCAGCCAGGAAAGCCCGTTTGAAAAACTGTTTTTT.

The rearrangement uses TRBV12-2 and TRBJ2-7; the D call in the table, TRBD2, was not verified against the DNA. TRBV12-2 is assigned pseudogene status. The CDR3 has 12 amino acids. CDR3 residues: CASRPERYEQYF. DNA for the CDR3: TGTGCAAGTCGCCCCGAGAGGTACGAGCAGTACTTC.

V gene TRBV7-8 combines with J gene TRBJ2-7; TRBD1 or TRBD2 may be the D gene (6 bases each). Germline V gives CDR1 SGHVS, CDR2 FQNEAQ. The V gene lost 6 bases and the J gene lost 2 bases, with 11 bases spanning the gap. The CDR3 contains 13 residues. For the CDR3, the DNA is TGTGCCAGCAGGCGGGACACCGCCTACGAGCAGTACTTC. Translating it yields CASRRDTAYEQYF.

In this sample, this clone turned up many times. The chain joins TRBV5-8 to TRBJ1-5; D is unclear. Germline CDR1 is SGHTS and CDR2 is YDEGEE. CDR3 length: 15 amino acids. The V end lost 3 bases, the J end lost 5 bases, and 15 bases lay between the germline ends. CDR3: CASSSRSRGYQPQHF. The CDR3 coding sequence is TGTGCCAGCAGCTCTCGGTCTCGGGGATATCAGCCCCAGCATTTT.

As for this clone: Other nucleotide sequences in the sample specify the same CDR3. V and J are TRBV9 and TRBJ1-3, with D unclear. Germline assignment: CDR1 SGDLS and CDR2 YYNGEE. The V end lost 0 bases, the J end lost 0 bases, and 10 bases lay between the germline ends. CDR3 size: 16 residues. CDR3 sequence: CASSVGPESSGNTIYF. CDR3 DNA: TGTGCCAGCAGCGTAGGACCGGAGAGCTCTGGAAACACCATATATTTT.